This TCR beta chain is drawn from a study of T cell changes during pregnancy in multiple sclerosis. TCRdb's copy holds only in-frame clones and misses some; the assay was immunoSEQ multiplex PCR. There are about 67,000 clones in the sample; around 92% occur only once, and roughly 1.6% lies in the top ten. Trimming removed 1 base from V and 5 bases from J; junction bases left unmatched: 5. CDR3 length: 16 amino acids. In germline, CDR1 is SGHAT, CDR2 FQNNGV. The rearrangement uses TRBV11-2 and TRBJ2-5; TRBD2 agrees at 12 bases. Sequenced material: peripheral blood, taken after pregnancy. The clonotype comes from a female donor with multiple sclerosis, enrolled in a pregnancy study. The CDR3 coding sequence is TGTGCCAGCAGCTTAGGACTAGCGGGAGAATGGGAGACCCAGTACTTC. This codes for CASSLGLAGEWETQYF.